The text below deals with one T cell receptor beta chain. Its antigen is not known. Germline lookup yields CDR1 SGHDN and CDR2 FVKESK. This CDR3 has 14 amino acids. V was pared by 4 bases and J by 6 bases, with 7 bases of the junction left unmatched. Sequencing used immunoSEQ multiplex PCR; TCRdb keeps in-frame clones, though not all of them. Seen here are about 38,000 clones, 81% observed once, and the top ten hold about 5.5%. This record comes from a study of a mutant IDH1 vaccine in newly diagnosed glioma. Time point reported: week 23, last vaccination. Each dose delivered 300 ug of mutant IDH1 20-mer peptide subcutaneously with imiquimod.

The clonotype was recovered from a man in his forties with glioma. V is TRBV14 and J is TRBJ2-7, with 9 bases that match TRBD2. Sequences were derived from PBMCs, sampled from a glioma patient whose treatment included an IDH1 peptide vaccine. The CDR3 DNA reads TGTGCCAGCAGCCTAGGGGGACTAGCAGCCGAGCAGTACTTC. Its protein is CASSLGGLAAEQYF.